The T cell receptor (beta chain) described here comes from a study of blood T cell repertoires in COVID-19. Study background: Spain, Italy and the United States supplied samples that represented acute and convalescent COVID-19. The analysed material was cDNA or gDNA that came from T cells, B-cell-depleted T cells, or PBMCs.

Germline V gene lookup returns CDR1 SQVTM and CDR2 ANQGSEA. There are 15 residues in the CDR3. Trimming cost V 5 bases and J 0 bases, with 17 bases left between them. Per the authors' pipeline: Quantification of nucleated cells was approximated via reference gene primer amplification. TCRdb's copy holds only in-frame clones and misses some; the assay was immunoSEQ multiplex PCR. V and J calls and clone size are copied from that table; D and trimming were computed from the DNA. This sample has 290,000 or so clones, with almost 90% found just once. Assignments of participants to cohorts depended upon their own reported clinical history.

The sample was PBMCs or T cells enriched from blood (not recorded which). The chain has TRBV29-1 and TRBJ2-7, with a possible D match to TRBD2 (6 bases). This receptor was identified in a woman aged 18-29 years with acute COVID-19. In nucleotides, the CDR3 is TGCAGCGTTCCGGAACCAGCGGGTGGCTCCTACGAGCAGTACTTC. Encoded protein: CSVPEPAGGSYEQYF.